This T cell receptor beta chain was captured in a study of patients and donors after allogeneic stem cell transplantation (TCRdb year 2020). The library came from RT-PCR. Reads for this sample came from a NextSeq 550. The raw public reads went through TCRdb reprocessing: fastp at Q25, MiXCR clone calling, in-frame beta chains kept. Each record represents a unique CDR3 protein, reported with the most common genes and DNA among its rows. The sample table lists more than 850,000 distinct CDR3 sequences, approximately 19% of them with a count of one. The top ten constitute 6% of the sample. Counted from cysteine to phenylalanine, this CDR3 has 14 amino acids. This entry keeps only the CDR3 DNA: 42 bases, framed from base 1. The junction carries 14 bases between V and J, which are trimmed by 6 bases and 3 bases respectively. This clonotype was picked up many times. This clone's antigen is unknown. There are no base qualities to consult, and no much larger clone falls within one base.

This chain joins TRBV12-3 or TRBV12-4 to TRBJ1-1, with the D gene too uncertain to name. The receptor was derived from a human donor who was either an allogeneic HSCT recipient or a stem cell or donor lymphocyte infusion donor (not recorded which). It is not recorded whose cells these are; they may come from a transplant donor. Sequenced material: blood, either unsorted or a sorted T cell fraction (not recorded which). The nucleotide sequence is TGTGCCAGCAGCTATGAGACTTTGGACACTGAAGCTTTCTTT. Its translation is CASSYETLDTEAFF.